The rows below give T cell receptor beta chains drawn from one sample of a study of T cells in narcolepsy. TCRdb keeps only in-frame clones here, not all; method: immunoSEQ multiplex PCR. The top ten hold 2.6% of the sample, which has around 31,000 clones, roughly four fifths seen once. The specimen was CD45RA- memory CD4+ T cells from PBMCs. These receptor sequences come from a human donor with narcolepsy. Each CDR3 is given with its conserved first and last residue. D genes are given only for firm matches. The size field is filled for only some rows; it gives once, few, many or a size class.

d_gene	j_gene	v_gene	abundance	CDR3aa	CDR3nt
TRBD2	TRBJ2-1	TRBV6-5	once	CASSYYRLAGDDEQFF	TGTGCCAGCAGTTACTATAGACTAGCGGGGGATGATGAGCAGTTCTTC
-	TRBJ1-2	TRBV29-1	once	CSVEADGYTF	TGCAGCGTTGAAGCAGACGGCTACACCTTC
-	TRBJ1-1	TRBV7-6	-	CASSLSENTEAFF	TGTGCCAGCAGCTTATCGGAGAACACTGAAGCTTTCTTT
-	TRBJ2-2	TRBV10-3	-	CAISVPGARSTGELFF	TGTGCCATCAGTGTCCCGGGGGCGAGGAGCACCGGGGAGCTGTTTTTT
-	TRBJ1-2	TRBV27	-	CASSSPLGRGLYGYTF	TGTGCCAGCAGTTCTCCTCTCGGGAGGGGCCTCTATGGCTACACCTTC
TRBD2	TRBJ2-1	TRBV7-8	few	CASSPPGLAENEQFF	TGTGCCAGCAGCCCTCCGGGACTAGCAGAGAACGAGCAGTTCTTC
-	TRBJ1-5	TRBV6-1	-	CASKGGDQPQHF	TGTGCCAGCAAGGGGGGGGATCAGCCCCAGCATTTT
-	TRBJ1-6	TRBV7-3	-	CASSVAAGNSPLHF	TGTGCCAGCAGCGTCGCTGCCGGGAATTCACCCCTCCACTTT
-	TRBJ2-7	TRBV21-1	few	CASFRTGTSRHEQYF	TGTGCCAGCTTCCGTACCGGGACTAGTCGACACGAGCAGTACTTC
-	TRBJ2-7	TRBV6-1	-	CASRVDRTYEQYF	TGTGCCAGCAGAGTCGACAGAACCTACGAGCAGTACTTT
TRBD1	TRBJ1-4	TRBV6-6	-	CASSRDRDLEKLFF	TGTGCCAGCAGCCGGGACAGGGATCTTGAAAAACTGTTTTTT
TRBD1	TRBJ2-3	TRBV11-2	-	CASSNRGNTQYF	TGTGCCAGCAGTAACAGGGGAAATACGCAGTATTTT
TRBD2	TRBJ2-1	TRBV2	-	CASSEIRRGDSQFF	TGTGCCAGCAGTGAAATTCGGCGGGGGGATTCGCAGTTCTTC
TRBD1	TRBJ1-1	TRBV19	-	CASRRDRGATEAFF	TGTGCCAGTAGAAGGGACAGGGGGGCGACTGAAGCTTTCTTT
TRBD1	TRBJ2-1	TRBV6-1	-	CASMEDRGIYNEQFF	TGTGCCAGCATGGAGGACAGGGGGATTTACAATGAGCAGTTCTTC
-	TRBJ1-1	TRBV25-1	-	CASSRSRGAGNTEAFF	TGTGCCAGCAGCCGGAGCCGGGGTGCGGGGAACACTGAAGCTTTCTTT
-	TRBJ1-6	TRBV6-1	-	CASRSPGRRNSPLHF	TGTGCCAGCAGGAGCCCTGGCCGGAGGAATTCACCCCTCCACTTT
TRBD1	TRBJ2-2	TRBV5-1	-	CASSQEGQGETGELFF	TGCGCCAGCAGCCAAGAGGGACAGGGTGAAACCGGGGAGCTGTTTTTT
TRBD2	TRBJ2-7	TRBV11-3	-	CASSRGSSEQYF	TGTGCCAGCAGCCGCGGGAGTAGCGAGCAGTACTTC
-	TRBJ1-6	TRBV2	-	CASSGTIGSPLHF	TGTGCCAGCAGTGGGACCATTGGGTCACCCCTCCACTTT
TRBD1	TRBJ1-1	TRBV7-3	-	CASSLLGQGSTEAFF	TGTGCCAGCAGCCTCTTGGGACAGGGAAGCACTGAAGCTTTCTTT
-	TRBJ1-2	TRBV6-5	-	CASVLGRALSYTF	TGTGCCAGCGTGCTGGGACGGGCTTTGAGCTACACCTTC
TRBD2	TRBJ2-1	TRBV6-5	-	CASRGAGVSYNEQFF	TGTGCCTCTCGCGGCGCGGGGGTTTCCTACAATGAGCAGTTCTTC
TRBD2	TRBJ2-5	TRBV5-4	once	CATNRGGSGAFQETQYF	TGTGCCACCAACCGGGGGGGGTCAGGGGCTTTCCAAGAGACCCAGTACTTC
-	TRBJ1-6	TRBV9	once	CASSVVGEYNSPLHF	TGTGCCAGCAGCGTAGTGGGGGAGTATAATTCACCCCTCCACTTT
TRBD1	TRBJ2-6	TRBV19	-	CASSIPGQGVVGANVLTF	TGTGCCAGTAGTATCCCGGGACAGGGAGTGGTCGGGGCCAACGTCCTGACTTTC
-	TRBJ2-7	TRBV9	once	CASSVGGLEQYF	TGTGCCAGCAGCGTAGGGGGTCTCGAGCAGTACTTC
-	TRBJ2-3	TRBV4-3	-	CASSQGTLNTQYF	TGCGCCAGCAGCCAAGGGACACTGAATACGCAGTATTTT
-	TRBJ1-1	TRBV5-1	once	CASSSDQMNTEAFF	TGCGCCAGCAGCTCTGATCAGATGAACACTGAAGCTTTCTTT
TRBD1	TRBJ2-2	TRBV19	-	CASSQSGTGGTGELFF	TGTGCCAGTAGTCAGTCCGGGACAGGCGGCACCGGGGAGCTGTTTTTT
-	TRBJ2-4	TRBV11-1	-	CASSLGGRKNIQYF	TGTGCCAGCAGCTTAGGGGGACGGAAAAACATTCAGTACTTC
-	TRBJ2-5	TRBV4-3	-	CASSPQDIRQETQYF	TGCGCCAGCAGCCCCCAGGACATCCGGCAAGAGACCCAGTACTTC
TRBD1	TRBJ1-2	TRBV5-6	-	CASQPDRGNYGYTF	TGTGCCAGCCAACCGGACAGGGGGAACTATGGCTACACCTTC
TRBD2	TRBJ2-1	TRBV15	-	CATSRGGGGLSYNEQFF	TGTGCCACCAGCAGAGGTGGCGGGGGGCTCTCCTACAATGAGCAGTTCTTC
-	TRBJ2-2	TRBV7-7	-	CASSLGANTGELFF	TGTGCCAGCAGCTTGGGGGCCAACACCGGGGAGCTGTTTTTT
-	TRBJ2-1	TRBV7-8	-	CASHSDYNEQFF	TGTGCCAGCCACTCAGATTACAATGAGCAGTTCTTC
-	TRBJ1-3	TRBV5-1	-	CASSLRGGPPGNTIYF	TGCGCCAGCAGCTTGAGAGGCGGGCCTCCTGGAAACACCATATATTTT
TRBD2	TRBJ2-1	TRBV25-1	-	CASSEPGTRSSYNEQFF	TGTGCCAGCAGTGAACCCGGGACTAGGAGCTCCTACAATGAGCAGTTCTTC
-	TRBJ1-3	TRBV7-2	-	CASSLRDRHGNTIYF	TGTGCCAGCAGCTTACGGGACCGTCATGGAAACACCATATATTTT
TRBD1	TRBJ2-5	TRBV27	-	CASSWTGRETQYF	TGTGCCAGCAGTTGGACAGGGAGGGAGACCCAGTACTTC
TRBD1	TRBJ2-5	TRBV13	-	CASSPYRQGARETQYF	TGTGCCAGCAGCCCATACCGACAGGGGGCGCGGGAGACCCAGTACTTC
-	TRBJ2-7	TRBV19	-	CASSISADSYEQYF	TGTGCCAGTAGTATCTCCGCGGACTCCTACGAGCAGTACTTC